What follows are 26 T cell receptor beta chains derived from one specimen sequenced in a study of blood T cell repertoires in COVID-19. Clones were sequenced by immunoSEQ multiplex PCR, and TCRdb holds only the in-frame ones, with some missing. The sample lists tens of thousands of clones; approximately 80% were seen once. The sample was peripheral blood. These receptors were obtained from a human donor in a cohort sampled during active COVID-19.

The chain employs TRBV19 and TRBJ1-2; D not resolved. Germline loops: CDR1 LNHDA, CDR2 SQIVND (reference sequence). This CDR3 has 15 amino acids. V was trimmed by 5 bases and J by 3 bases, leaving 16 bases between them. The CDR3 bases are TGTGCCAGTAGTCCCCACTCCCGGAGAGACTATGGCTACACCTTC. It specifies CASSPHSRRDYGYTF.

The chain carries TRBV11-2 and TRBJ2-7; TRBD1 matches at 9 bases. Losses at the gene ends were 4 bases for V and 6 bases for J; bases not matched to a gene: 7. The CDR3 totals 14 residues. CDR1 and CDR2 (germline): SGHAT, FQNNGV. CDR3: CASSSDRGWGEQYF. For the CDR3, the DNA is TGTGCCAGCAGCTCGGACAGGGGTTGGGGCGAGCAGTACTTC.

The J gene is TRBJ2-5, the V gene TRBV3-1 (or the pseudogene TRBV3-2), with 14 bases fitting TRBD2. Trimming removed 3 bases from V and 1 base from J; junction bases left unmatched: 7. This CDR3 spans 18 amino acids. Germline CDR1 LGHDT, CDR2 YNNKEL (reference sequence). The CDR3 here is CASSQDGTSGRFQETQYF. CDR3 bases: TGTGCCAGCAGCCAGGACGGGACTAGCGGGAGATTCCAAGAGACCCAGTACTTC.

This sequence joins TRBV29-1 and TRBJ2-7; TRBD1 is a possible D gene (6 bases). Per the germline V gene, CDR1 is SQVTM and CDR2 is ANQGSEA. The CDR3 is 14 residues long. Trimming removed 7 bases at V and 0 bases at J, with 16 bases between. The DNA of the CDR3 is TGCAGCGCCCGGAGGCAGGGGAGCTCCTACGAGCAGTACTTC. This sequence encodes CSARRQGSSYEQYF.

This rearrangement joins TRBV5-1 to TRBJ2-1; 11 nucleotides match TRBD2. Germline assignment: CDR1 SGHRS and CDR2 YFSETQ. V dropped 4 bases and J dropped 7; count of bases not matched to a gene: 22. The CDR3 length is 20 residues. The chain's CDR3 is CASSALGGSGRAEVLNEQFF. The CDR3 DNA follows: TGCGCCAGCAGCGCCCTCGGAGGTAGCGGGAGGGCCGAAGTTTTGAATGAGCAGTTCTTC.

The chain links TRBV28 to TRBJ1-5, with D possibly being TRBD1 (6 bases). This CDR3 contains 15 residues. The germline V gene has CDR1 MDHEN and CDR2 SYDVKM. Trimming removed 6 bases from V and 4 bases from J, with 16 bases in between. CDR3 sequence reads: CASRGGGLGNQPQHF. CDR3 DNA: TGTGCCAGCAGGGGTGGGGGCCTTGGGAATCAGCCCCAGCATTTT. The full variable domain, with the rest looked up from reference TRBV28 and TRBJ1-5, is DVKVTQSSRYLVKRTGEKVFLECVQDMDHENMFWYRQDPGLGLRLIYFSYDVKMKEKGDIPEGYSVSREKKERFSLILESASTNQTSMYLCASRGGGLGNQPQHFGDGTRLSIL.

A few counts support this clone. V is TRBV14 and J is TRBJ1-6; D is ambiguous. Germline-derived CDR1 and CDR2 are SGHDN and FVKESK. The CDR3 spans 13 residues. Trimming pared 1 base from V and 10 bases from J, leaving 8 bases between. CDR3 DNA sequence: TGTGCCAGCAGCCAAGTAGCCACCTCACCCCTCCACTTT. It translates to CASSQVATSPLHF.

Note on this clone: One end of the junction does not line up with germline, which may come from a read error. As DNA, the CDR3 is TGCGCCAGCGGGACAGGGAACGCTGAAGCTTTCTTT. It yields the protein CASGTGNAEAFF. V and J are TRBV5-1 and TRBJ1-1; 9 bases line up with TRBD1. The germline V gene encodes CDR1 SGHRS and CDR2 YFSETQ. The CDR3 sequence is 12 residues long. Full variable domain (outside the CDR3, taken from reference TRBV5-1 and TRBJ1-1): KAGVTQTPRYLIKTRGQQVTLSCSPISGHRSVSWYQQTPGQGLQFLFEYFSETQRNKGNFPGRFSGRQFSNSRSEMNVSTLELGDSALYLCASGTGNAEAFFGQGTRLTVV.

The rearrangement links TRBV2 to TRBJ1-1; D is perhaps TRBD1 (5 bases). Deletions cut 6 bases from V and 5 bases from J, with 16 bases between. CDR3 length equals 14 residues. Germline assignment: CDR1 SNHLY and CDR2 FYNNEI. The CDR3: CASSGASRGTEAFF. The CDR3 bases are TGTGCCAGCAGCGGAGCCAGCCGGGGGACTGAAGCTTTCTTT.

The V gene is TRBV5-1, the J gene TRBJ2-7; D may be TRBD2 (6 bases). The V and J ends lost 0 bases and 7 bases respectively, with 20 bases between them. The CDR3 is 16 amino acids. From germline, CDR1 is SGHRS and CDR2 YFSETQ. CDR3 region: CASSLAGLPGSGEQYF. In nucleotides, the CDR3 is TGCGCCAGCAGCTTGGCGGGACTCCCCGGTTCGGGTGAGCAGTACTTC.

V is TRBV18 and J is TRBJ1-2; the match to TRBD1 covers 10 bases. The trim removed 3 bases at V and 4 bases at J, leaving 2 bases unmatched. Germline V lookup: CDR1 KGHSH, CDR2 LQKENI. The CDR3 consists of 14 residues. Here the CDR3 DNA reads TGTGCCAGCTCACCGGGACAGGGGAGCTATGGCTACACCTTC. This encodes CASSPGQGSYGYTF.

The genes are TRBV5-1 and TRBJ2-7; 7 nucleotides line up with TRBD1. V dropped 3 bases and J dropped 4; count of bases not matched to a gene: 13. Germline lookup yields CDR1 SGHRS and CDR2 YFSETQ. The CDR3 is made up of 16 amino acids. The CDR3 loop reads CASSYTPTGMIYEQYF. For the CDR3, the DNA is TGCGCCAGCAGCTATACCCCGACAGGGATGATTTACGAGCAGTACTTC.

The chain uses TRBV19 and TRBJ1-1; TRBD1 matches 7 bases. The CDR3 covers 13 residues. Trimming removed 2 bases from V and 6 bases from J; junction bases left unmatched: 3. Germline CDR1 is LNHDA and CDR2 is SQIVND (reference sequence). The CDR3 coding sequence is TGTGCCAGTAGTATACTAACAGGGGCTGAAGCTTTCTTT. It encodes CASSILTGAEAFF.

V is TRBV28 and J is TRBJ2-5; 11 bases line up with TRBD1. V trimming: 6 bases; J trimming: 5 bases; junction bases outside the gene matches: 5. Germline-derived CDR1 and CDR2 are MDHEN and SYDVKM. This CDR3 region has 14 residues. This chain's CDR3 is CASSPDRGLETQYF. CDR3 nucleotides: TGTGCCAGCAGCCCGGACAGGGGGCTTGAGACCCAGTACTTC.

This sequence joins TRBV9 and TRBJ1-1; a possible D gene is TRBD1 (5 bases). This CDR3 has 16 amino acids. With 3 bases removed from V and 3 bases from J, the gap between germline ends came to 18 bases. Germline V gene data show CDR1 as SGDLS and CDR2 as YYNGEE. CDR3 region: CASSGQYRGLDTEAFF. As DNA, the CDR3 is TGTGCCAGCAGCGGCCAGTATAGGGGATTGGACACTGAAGCTTTCTTT.

The V gene is TRBV27, the J gene TRBJ2-7; TRBD2 aligns across 9 bases. The CDR3 covers 14 residues. CDR1 MNHEY and CDR2 SMNVEV come from the germline V gene (reference sequence). V was pared by 4 bases and J by 3 bases, with 4 bases of the junction left unmatched. This chain's CDR3 is CASSYLAGYYEQYF. The CDR3 DNA follows: TGTGCCAGCAGTTATCTAGCGGGATACTACGAGCAGTACTTC.

The genes are TRBV12-5 and TRBJ2-7; the match to TRBD2 covers 9 bases. After removal of 0 bases from V and 3 bases from J, the junction contained 12 bases not matched to a gene. Germline CDR1 is LGHNT and CDR2 is FRNRAP. The CDR3 has 18 residues. The CDR3 nucleotides read TGTGCTAGTGGTTTGGTACTCCCTAGCGGGAATGGTGACTACGAGCAGTACTTC. Its translation: CASGLVLPSGNGDYEQYF.

The chain combines TRBV12-3 or TRBV12-4 with TRBJ1-6; D ambiguous. This CDR3 has 12 residues. V was pared by 6 bases and J by 8 bases, with 8 bases between. CDR3 region: CASSLIDSPLHF. CDR3 bases: TGTGCCAGCAGCCTGATAGATTCACCCCTCCACTTT.

The V call is TRBV3-1 (or the pseudogene TRBV3-2), the J call TRBJ2-1; 8 bases match TRBD2. This CDR3 spans 15 amino acids. In germline, CDR1 is LGHDT, CDR2 YNNKEL (reference sequence). V trimming: 0 bases; J trimming: 4 bases; junction bases outside the gene matches: 2. CDR3 bases: TGTGCCAGCAGCCAAGAACTAGCGGTATACAATGAGCAGTTCTTC. Protein product: CASSQELAVYNEQFF.

In its sample, this clone ranks as medium-sized. The rearrangement joins TRBV11-2 to TRBJ1-6; 8 nucleotides line up with TRBD1. In germline, CDR1 is SGHAT, CDR2 FQNNGV. J was trimmed by 7 bases and V by 6 bases; bases with no gene match: 2. The CDR3 is 13 residues long. CDR3 amino acids: CASRGQVNSPLHF. The CDR3, as DNA: TGTGCCAGCAGGGGACAGGTCAATTCACCCCTCCACTTT.

The chain combines TRBV12-3 or TRBV12-4 with TRBJ1-2, with 8 bases fitting TRBD1. With V trimmed by 8 bases and J by 3 bases, 2 bases remained unmatched. The CDR3 runs to 12 residues. The CDR3: CASQGAHYGYTF. The CDR3, as DNA: TGTGCCAGCCAGGGGGCCCACTATGGCTACACCTTC.

This chain uses TRBV28 with TRBJ1-5; D not certain. CDR3 length: 15 residues. Germline values: CDR1 MDHEN, CDR2 SYDVKM. The germline V and J ends were trimmed by 1 base and 3 bases, with 10 bases remaining between them. Here the CDR3 reads CASSLSGEPNQPQHF. The CDR3 bases are TGTGCCAGCAGTTTATCCGGGGAGCCCAATCAGCCCCAGCATTTT.

This sequence joins TRBV28 and TRBJ1-2; the match to TRBD1 covers 10 bases. The junction had 7 bases not matched to a gene; V was cut back by 5 bases and J by 4 bases. The CDR3 has 15 residues. Germline CDR1 MDHEN, CDR2 SYDVKM. The CDR3 sequence is CASSPAGTGVYGYTF. The CDR3 DNA reads as TGTGCCAGCAGTCCCGCCGGGACAGGGGTCTATGGCTACACCTTC.

V and J are TRBV6-1 and TRBJ1-2, with D perhaps TRBD1 (5 bases). CDR1 is MNHNS and CDR2 is SASEGT in the germline V gene. CDR3 size: 14 residues. Trimming removed 2 bases from V and 4 bases from J, with 11 bases in between. The CDR3 sequence: CASSESGGVYGYTF. The CDR3 region has the DNA TGTGCCAGCAGTGAATCGGGGGGAGTCTATGGCTACACCTTC.

The chain employs TRBV5-1 and TRBJ1-2, with 8 bases that match TRBD1. Germline CDR1 and CDR2: SGHRS and YFSETQ. J gave up 4 bases and V 4 bases, and 6 bases lay outside the gene matches. CDR3 length: 14 residues. CDR3 coding DNA: TGCGCCAGCAGCCGGGACAGGCAGACCTATGGCTACACCTTC. This gives the protein CASSRDRQTYGYTF.

This clone was detected only a few times. V is TRBV7-8 and J is TRBJ2-7; the D gene is possibly TRBD2 (7 bases). The CDR3 is 15 residues long. The V gene's germline CDR1 is SGHVS and CDR2 FQNEAQ. V gave up 5 bases and J gave up 2 bases, with 16 bases separating them. The CDR3 reads CASSPGGQIPYEQYF. The CDR3, as DNA: TGTGCCAGCAGCCCGGGGGGCCAGATACCCTACGAGCAGTACTTC.